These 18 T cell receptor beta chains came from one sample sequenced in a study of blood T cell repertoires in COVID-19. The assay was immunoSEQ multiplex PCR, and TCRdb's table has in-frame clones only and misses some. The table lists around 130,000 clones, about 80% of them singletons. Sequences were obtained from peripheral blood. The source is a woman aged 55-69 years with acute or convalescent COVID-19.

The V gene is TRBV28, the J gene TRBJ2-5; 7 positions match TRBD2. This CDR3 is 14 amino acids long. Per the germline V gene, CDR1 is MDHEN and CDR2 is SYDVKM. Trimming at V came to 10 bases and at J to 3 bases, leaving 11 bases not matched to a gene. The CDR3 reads CATSGGGQKETQYF. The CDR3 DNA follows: TGTGCCACGAGCGGCGGGGGTCAAAAAGAGACCCAGTACTTC.

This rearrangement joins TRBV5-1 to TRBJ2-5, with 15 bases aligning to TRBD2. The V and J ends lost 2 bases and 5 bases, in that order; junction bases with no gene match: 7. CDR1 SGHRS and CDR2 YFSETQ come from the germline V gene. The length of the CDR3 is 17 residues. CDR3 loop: CASSFRTSGGAVETQYF. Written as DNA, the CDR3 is TGCGCCAGCAGCTTCCGGACTAGCGGGGGGGCCGTGGAGACCCAGTACTTC.

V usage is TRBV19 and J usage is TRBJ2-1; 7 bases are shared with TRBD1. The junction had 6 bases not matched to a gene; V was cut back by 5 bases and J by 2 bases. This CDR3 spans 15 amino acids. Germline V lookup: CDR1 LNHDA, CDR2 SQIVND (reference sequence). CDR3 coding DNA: TGTGCCAGTAGTTTTCGACAGGGACCCTACAATGAGCAGTTCTTC. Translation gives CASSFRQGPYNEQFF.

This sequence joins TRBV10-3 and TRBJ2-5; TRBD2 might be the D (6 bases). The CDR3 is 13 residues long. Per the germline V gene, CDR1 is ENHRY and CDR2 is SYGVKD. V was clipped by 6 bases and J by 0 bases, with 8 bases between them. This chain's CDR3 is CAISAGYQETQYF. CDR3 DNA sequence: TGTGCCATCAGCGCGGGGTACCAAGAGACCCAGTACTTC.

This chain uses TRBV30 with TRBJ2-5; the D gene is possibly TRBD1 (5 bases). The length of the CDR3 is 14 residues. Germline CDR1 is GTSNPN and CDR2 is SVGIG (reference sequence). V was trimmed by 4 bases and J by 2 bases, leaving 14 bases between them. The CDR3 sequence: CAWNRPGGQETQYF. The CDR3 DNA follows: TGTGCCTGGAACAGGCCTGGTGGACAAGAGACCCAGTACTTC. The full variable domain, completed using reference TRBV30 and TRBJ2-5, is SQTIHQWPATLVQPVGSPLSLECTVEGTSNPNLYWYRQAAGRGLQLLFYSVGIGQISSEVPQNLSASRPQDRQFILSSKKLLLSDSGFYLCAWNRPGGQETQYFGPGTRLLVL.

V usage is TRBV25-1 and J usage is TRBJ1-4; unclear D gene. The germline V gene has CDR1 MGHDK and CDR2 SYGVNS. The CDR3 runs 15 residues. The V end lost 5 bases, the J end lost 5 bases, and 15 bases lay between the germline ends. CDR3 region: CASSNPRGGNEKLFF. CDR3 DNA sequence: TGTGCCAGCAGTAATCCTCGGGGAGGGAATGAAAAACTGTTTTTT.

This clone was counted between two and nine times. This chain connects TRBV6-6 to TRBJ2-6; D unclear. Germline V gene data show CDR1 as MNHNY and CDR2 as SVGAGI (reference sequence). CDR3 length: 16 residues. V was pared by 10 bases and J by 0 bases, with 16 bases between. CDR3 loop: CAIRQEKSSGANVLTF. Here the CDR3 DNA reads TGTGCCATCCGACAAGAGAAGAGCTCTGGGGCCAACGTCCTGACTTTC.

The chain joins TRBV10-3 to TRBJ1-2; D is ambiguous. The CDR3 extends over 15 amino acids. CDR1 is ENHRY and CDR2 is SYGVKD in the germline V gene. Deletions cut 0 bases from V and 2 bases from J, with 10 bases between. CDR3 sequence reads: CAISESGGSNYGYTF. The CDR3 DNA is TGTGCCATCAGTGAGTCAGGCGGGTCGAACTATGGCTACACCTTC.

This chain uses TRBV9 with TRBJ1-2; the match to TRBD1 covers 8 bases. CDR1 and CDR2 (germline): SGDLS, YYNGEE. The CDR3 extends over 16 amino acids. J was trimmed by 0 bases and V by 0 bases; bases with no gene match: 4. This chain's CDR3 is CASSVAGTGANYGYTF. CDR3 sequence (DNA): TGTGCCAGCAGCGTAGCGGGGACAGGCGCTAACTATGGCTACACCTTC.

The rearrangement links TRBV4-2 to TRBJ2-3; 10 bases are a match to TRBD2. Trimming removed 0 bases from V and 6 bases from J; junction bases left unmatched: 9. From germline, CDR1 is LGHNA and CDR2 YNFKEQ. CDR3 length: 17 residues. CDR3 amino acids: CASSQDPSAGGSDTQYF. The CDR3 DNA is TGTGCCAGCAGCCAAGATCCCTCAGCGGGGGGGTCCGATACGCAGTATTTT.

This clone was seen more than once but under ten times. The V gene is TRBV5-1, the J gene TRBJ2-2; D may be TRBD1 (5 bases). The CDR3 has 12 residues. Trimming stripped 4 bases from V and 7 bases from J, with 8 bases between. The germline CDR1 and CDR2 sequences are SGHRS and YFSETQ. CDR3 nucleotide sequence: TGCGCCAGCAGCACCCAGGGCGGGGAGCTGTTTTTT. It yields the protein CASSTQGGELFF.

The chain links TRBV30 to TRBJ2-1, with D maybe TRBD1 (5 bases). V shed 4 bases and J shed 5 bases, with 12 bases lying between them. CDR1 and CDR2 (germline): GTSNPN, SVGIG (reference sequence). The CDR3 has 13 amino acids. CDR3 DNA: TGTGCCTGGAACCCAGGGCTGGACAATGAGCAGTTCTTC. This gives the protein CAWNPGLDNEQFF.

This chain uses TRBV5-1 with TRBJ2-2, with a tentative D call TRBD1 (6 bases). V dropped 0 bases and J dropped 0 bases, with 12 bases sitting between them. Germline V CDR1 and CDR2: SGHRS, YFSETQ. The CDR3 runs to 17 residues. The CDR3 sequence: CASSLEAGAANTGELFF. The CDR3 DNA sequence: TGCGCCAGCAGCTTGGAGGCAGGGGCTGCGAACACCGGGGAGCTGTTTTTT.

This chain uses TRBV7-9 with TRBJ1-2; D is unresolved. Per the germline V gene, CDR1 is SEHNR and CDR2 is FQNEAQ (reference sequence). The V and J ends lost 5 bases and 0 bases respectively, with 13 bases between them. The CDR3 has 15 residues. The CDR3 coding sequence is TGTGCCAGCAGCCCCCCGCGCAATCCTAACTATGGCTACACCTTC. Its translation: CASSPPRNPNYGYTF.

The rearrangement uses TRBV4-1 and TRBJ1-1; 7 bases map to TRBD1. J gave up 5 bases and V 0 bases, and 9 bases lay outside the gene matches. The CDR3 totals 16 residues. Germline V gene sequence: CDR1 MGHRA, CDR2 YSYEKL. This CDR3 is CASSQDGGTVSTEAFF. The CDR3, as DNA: TGCGCCAGCAGCCAAGATGGGGGGACAGTTTCAACTGAAGCTTTCTTT.

CDR3: CASTPGQGAYNEQFF. The CDR3 DNA follows: TGTGCCAGTACCCCCGGACAGGGGGCCTACAATGAGCAGTTCTTC. This chain links TRBV19 with TRBJ2-1; TRBD1 aligns across 10 bases. CDR1 and CDR2 from the germline V gene are LNHDA and SQIVND (reference sequence). CDR3 length: 15 residues. V shed 7 bases and J 2 bases; nucleotides not matched to a gene: 5.

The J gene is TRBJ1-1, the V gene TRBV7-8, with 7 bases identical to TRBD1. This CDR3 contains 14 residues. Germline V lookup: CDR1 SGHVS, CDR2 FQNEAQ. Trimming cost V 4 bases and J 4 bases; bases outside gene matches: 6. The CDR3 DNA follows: TGTGCCAGCAGCTCTACAGGGGTGTTCACTGAAGCTTTCTTT. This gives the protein CASSSTGVFTEAFF.

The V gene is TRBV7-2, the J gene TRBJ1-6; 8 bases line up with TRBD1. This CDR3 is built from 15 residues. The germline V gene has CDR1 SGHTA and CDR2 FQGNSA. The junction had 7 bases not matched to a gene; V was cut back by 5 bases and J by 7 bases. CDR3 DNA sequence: TGTGCCAGCAGCCCCAGACAGGGGAGAAATTCACCCCTCCACTTT. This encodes CASSPRQGRNSPLHF.